This TCR beta chain stems from a study of blood T cell repertoires in COVID-19. Across the whole study: T cells, B-cell-depleted T cells, or PBMCs supplied cDNA or gDNA.

CDR1 is SGHTA, CDR2 FQGNSA, per germline. The length of the CDR3 is 13 residues. V was cut by 4 bases and J by 9 bases, with 15 bases left in between. The method was immunoSEQ multiplex PCR; TCRdb's version includes in-frame clones alone and lacks a portion of them. The sample contains fewer than 500,000 clones, 75% to 90% of which appear only once. The TCR was taken from a woman in her 30s with active or convalescent COVID-19. The chain combines TRBV7-2 with TRBJ1-1; a weak D match, TRBD1 (5 bases). Sample: peripheral blood. CDR3 nucleotide sequence: TGTGCCAGCAGCTCACCGGGAGGGGCTCAAGCTTTCTTT. It is translated as CASSSPGGAQAFF.